The 25 T cell receptor beta chains below come from one sample, sequenced in a study of CD8+ T cells in alopecia areata. It was cDNA, reverse transcribed from extracted RNA, that served as the sequencing template. Repertoires were generated with immunoSEQ multiplex PCR, while TCRdb's copy carries only in-frame clones and drops some. The sample includes approximately 110,000 clones, about three fifths seen only once; the top ten take less than 15%. Documented treatment: oral pan-JAK inhibitor, 5-10 mg twice daily. This sample comprised CD8+ T cells sorted from blood, obtained at week 24, from a patient treated with tofacitinib. The origin of the receptors is a human donor with alopecia areata.

The chain employs TRBV27 and TRBJ2-5; no reliable D call. Germline lookup yields CDR1 MNHEY and CDR2 SMNVEV (reference sequence). The length of the CDR3 is 16 residues. V dropped 5 bases and J dropped 1 base, with 17 bases sitting between them. The CDR3 DNA reads as TGTGCCAGCAGTCCACTTCCGTCGAACCCCCAAGAGACCCAGTACTTC. Its protein is CASSPLPSNPQETQYF.

The chain employs TRBV4-3 and TRBJ2-3; 7 nucleotides match TRBD1. The CDR3 contains 15 residues. From germline, CDR1 is LGHNA and CDR2 YSLEER. Trimming cost V 0 bases and J 2 bases; bases outside gene matches: 2. The DNA for the CDR3 is TGCGCCAGCAGCCAAGACGGGACAGACACAGATACGCAGTATTTT. Translation gives CASSQDGTDTDTQYF.

This chain uses TRBV30 with TRBJ1-2, with TRBD1 as a possible D gene (5 bases). The V and J ends lost 0 bases and 4 bases respectively, with 9 bases between them. This CDR3 spans 13 amino acids. Germline CDR1 GTSNPN, CDR2 SVGIG (reference sequence). CDR3 sequence reads: CAWSVGGSYGYTF. CDR3 coding DNA: TGTGCCTGGAGTGTCGGGGGATCCTATGGCTACACCTTC.

In its sample, this clone was seen once. V is TRBV5-6 and J is TRBJ1-2; the match to TRBD1 covers 7 bases. The germline CDR1 and CDR2 sequences are SGHDT and YYEEEE. With V trimmed by 2 bases and J by 5 bases, 3 bases remained unmatched. The CDR3 runs to 13 residues. CDR3: CASSFDRDYGYTF. DNA for the CDR3: TGTGCCAGCAGCTTCGACAGGGATTATGGCTACACCTTC.

This chain links TRBV19 with TRBJ2-1, with TRBD2 matching over 14 bases. The CDR3 contains 18 residues. J lost 4 bases, V lost 5 bases, and 10 bases had no gene match. Germline CDR1 reads LNHDA; CDR2 reads SQIVND (reference sequence). The CDR3 bases are TGTGCCAGTAGTCTCGCCGGACTAGCGGGGGGTCTTTACAATGAGCAGTTCTTC. Translated, it gives CASSLAGLAGGLYNEQFF.

The V and J genes are TRBV4-1 and TRBJ2-3; TRBD2 aligns across 13 bases. V gave up 10 bases and J gave up 5 bases; unmatched junction bases: 9. CDR1 and CDR2 (germline): MGHRA, YSYEKL. This CDR3 contains 15 residues. CDR3 nucleotide sequence: TGCGCCACCGCAACTAGCGGGGGGGCCCAAGATACGCAGTATTTT. Encoded protein: CATATSGGAQDTQYF.

J is TRBJ1-1 and V is TRBV5-4; TRBD1 might be the D (5 bases). Trimming stripped 2 bases from V and 1 base from J, with 12 bases between. This CDR3 contains 15 residues. CDR1 SGHNT and CDR2 YYREEE come from the germline V gene (reference sequence). CDR3 in amino acids: CASSFRGLGNTEAFF. CDR3 bases: TGTGCCAGCAGCTTTAGGGGTCTCGGGAACACTGAAGCTTTCTTT.

This clone occurred a few times. This rearrangement joins TRBV5-6 to TRBJ2-1, with 8 bases that match TRBD2. The CDR3 is made up of 13 amino acids. The junction had 6 bases not matched to a gene; V was cut back by 7 bases and J by 6 bases. The V gene's germline CDR1 is SGHDT and CDR2 YYEEEE. The CDR3 region is CASRSGTSNEQFF. In DNA form, the CDR3 reads TGTGCCAGCCGTTCCGGGACTAGCAATGAGCAGTTCTTC.

The chain employs TRBV30 and TRBJ1-5; no definite D call. Trimming cost V 5 bases and J 2 bases, with 13 bases left between them. Germline CDR1 reads GTSNPN; CDR2 reads SVGIG (reference sequence). The CDR3 is 14 amino acids. The chain's CDR3 is CAWDEGYGNQPQHF. CDR3 nucleotides: TGTGCCTGGGACGAAGGGTACGGCAATCAGCCCCAGCATTTT.

The chain employs TRBV6-1 and TRBJ1-1; 8 positions match TRBD1. This CDR3 has 14 amino acids. Trimming at V came to 4 bases and at J to 3 bases, leaving 4 bases not matched to a gene. Looked up from germline, CDR1 is MNHNS and CDR2 is SASEGT. The CDR3 loop is CASSARGQDTEAFF. The CDR3 DNA sequence: TGTGCCAGCAGTGCCAGGGGGCAGGACACTGAAGCTTTCTTT.

The chain carries TRBV7-8 and TRBJ2-7; a weak D match, TRBD2 (5 bases). CDR1 and CDR2 (germline): SGHVS, FQNEAQ. CDR3 size: 13 residues. V was trimmed by 3 bases and J by 2 bases, leaving 8 bases between them. CDR3 DNA sequence: TGTGCCAGCAGCTTGGGAGAGACCTACGAGCAGTACTTC. Amino acids: CASSLGETYEQYF.

The chain has TRBV6-5 and TRBJ2-3; 10 bases agree with TRBD2. This CDR3 region has 15 residues. From germline, CDR1 is MNHEY and CDR2 SVGAGI. V dropped 6 bases and J dropped 5; count of bases not matched to a gene: 8. The CDR3 bases are TGTGCCAGCAGGACAGCGGGGGGGCCTTTAGATACGCAGTATTTT. This translates into CASRTAGGPLDTQYF.

In this sample, this clone turned up a few times. V is TRBV29-1 and J is TRBJ1-1; D perhaps matches TRBD1 (6 bases). The CDR3 is 11 residues long. V lost 6 bases to trimming and J lost 10 bases, with 15 bases between them. Per germline, CDR1 SQVTM and CDR2 ANQGSEA. CDR3 sequence reads: CSVVGGAGAFF. The CDR3 nucleotides are TGCAGCGTCGTGGGGGGGGCGGGAGCTTTCTTT.

The chain employs TRBV7-3 and TRBJ2-3, with D unclear. V lost 6 bases to trimming and J lost 2 bases, with 9 bases between them. The CDR3 spans 13 residues. Looked up from germline, CDR1 is SGHTA and CDR2 is FQGTGA. The CDR3 region is CASRLDLTDTQYF. The CDR3 DNA is TGTGCCAGCAGACTCGACCTCACAGATACGCAGTATTTT.

The chain joins TRBV13 to TRBJ2-3; 7 bases agree with TRBD1. In germline, CDR1 is PRHDT, CDR2 FYEKMQ (reference sequence). The CDR3 extends over 14 amino acids. V shed 5 bases, J shed 1 base, and the junction held 3 bases outside the gene matches. The CDR3 DNA reads TGTGCCAGCAGCGAGGACAGGCGCACAGATACGCAGTATTTT. Translation: CASSEDRRTDTQYF. Combining the CDR3 with reference TRBV13 and TRBJ2-3 gives the whole variable domain AAGVIQSPRHLIKEKRETATLKCYPIPRHDTVYWYQQGPGQDPQFLISFYEKMQSDKGSIPDRFSAQQFSDYHSELNMSSLELGDSALYFCASSEDRRTDTQYFGPGTRLTVL.

This clone is categorized as large (0.1 to 1%). The chain joins TRBV4-3 to TRBJ2-3; the D is unclear. Germline V lookup: CDR1 LGHNA, CDR2 YSLEER. The CDR3 extends over 16 amino acids. The V gene lost 0 bases and the J gene lost 0 bases, with 10 bases spanning the gap. This CDR3 reads CASSQEGPASTDTQYF. The CDR3 bases are TGCGCCAGCAGCCAAGAAGGTCCGGCGAGCACAGATACGCAGTATTTT.

This clone appeared a few times. The gene calls are TRBV7-9 and TRBJ1-1; D uncertain. This CDR3 has 16 residues. Trimming removed 1 base from V and 4 bases from J, with 16 bases in between. Germline V lookup: CDR1 SEHNR, CDR2 FQNEAQ (reference sequence). The CDR3 is CASSLVAGAEGTEAFF. The CDR3 DNA reads TGTGCCAGCAGCTTAGTAGCAGGCGCGGAGGGCACTGAAGCTTTCTTT.

The rearrangement links TRBV7-9 to TRBJ1-1; TRBD1 matches at 7 bases. This CDR3 has 12 residues. With V trimmed by 5 bases and J by 7 bases, 4 bases remained unmatched. Germline V CDR1 and CDR2: SEHNR, FQNEAQ (reference sequence). The DNA of the CDR3 is TGTGCCAGCAGCACCAGGGGGTTTGAAGCTTTCTTT. Protein sequence: CASSTRGFEAFF.

The V and J genes are TRBV5-5 and TRBJ2-3; no clear D. The CDR3 extends over 13 amino acids. Germline CDR1 and CDR2: SGHKS and YYEKEE (reference sequence). V was clipped by 0 bases and J by 5 bases, with 7 bases between them. The CDR3 DNA reads TGTGCCAGCAGCTTGGAGAGGTTAGATACGCAGTATTTT. Translating gives CASSLERLDTQYF.

The chain employs TRBV12-5 and TRBJ2-7; D gene ambiguous. The CDR3 is 13 residues long. Trimming left V 4 bases short and J 2 bases short, with 9 bases between. The germline V gene has CDR1 LGHNT and CDR2 FRNRAP. The CDR3 DNA reads TGTGCTAGTGGTTGGATGGCAACCTACGAGCAGTACTTC. Residues: CASGWMATYEQYF.

The rearrangement links TRBV27 to TRBJ1-1; TRBD1 matches 7 bases. Germline assignment: CDR1 MNHEY and CDR2 SMNVEV (reference sequence). V lost 6 bases and J lost 4; bases outside the gene matches: 5. The CDR3 is made up of 13 amino acids. For the CDR3, the DNA is TGTGCCAGCAGCGAACAGGGGCCCACTGAAGCTTTCTTT. Encoded protein: CASSEQGPTEAFF.

The chain combines TRBV7-9 with TRBJ2-5; perhaps TRBD1 as D (6 bases). Germline CDR1 reads SEHNR; CDR2 reads FQNEAQ (reference sequence). V was trimmed by 5 bases and J by 0 bases, leaving 19 bases between them. The CDR3 extends over 17 amino acids. Here the CDR3 reads CASSRQKGQPYQETQYF. The CDR3 nucleotides read TGTGCCAGCAGCCGACAGAAGGGACAACCGTACCAAGAGACCCAGTACTTC.

This clone was observed many times. This sequence joins TRBV27 and TRBJ1-5; 8 nucleotides line up with TRBD1. V lost 4 bases and J lost 5; bases outside the gene matches: 4. The CDR3 covers 14 residues. Germline V gene lookup returns CDR1 MNHEY and CDR2 SMNVEV (reference sequence). The DNA of the CDR3 is TGTGCCAGCAGTTCCGGGACAGGTCATCAGCCCCAGCATTTT. Translated, it gives CASSSGTGHQPQHF.

The rearrangement links TRBV9 to TRBJ2-2, with 7 positions matching TRBD1. CDR1 and CDR2 from the germline V gene are SGDLS and YYNGEE. The V gene end was trimmed by 4 bases and the J gene end by 3 bases; junction bases not matched to a gene: 9. CDR3 length: 16 residues. The CDR3: CASSTNPDRYTGELFF. The CDR3 region has the DNA TGTGCCAGCAGCACTAACCCGGACAGGTACACCGGGGAGCTGTTTTTT.

Of note for this clone: The sample carries other DNA sequences with the same CDR3. This chain joins TRBV6-5 and TRBJ2-7, with a tentative D call TRBD1 (6 bases). Germline values: CDR1 MNHEY, CDR2 SVGAGI. This CDR3 spans 12 amino acids. The V and J ends lost 5 bases and 7 bases respectively, with 12 bases between them. The CDR3 protein is CASSPTGYEQYF. The CDR3 region has the DNA TGTGCCAGCAGTCCGACAGGTTATGAGCAGTACTTC.